The 9 T cell receptor beta chains reported below all come from one sample, sequenced in a study of blood T cell repertoires in COVID-19. Sequenced by immunoSEQ multiplex PCR; TCRdb stores in-frame clones only, minus some. Found here are about 220,000 clones, roughly 85% of them singletons; the top ten hold 3.5% to 4%. Specimen: peripheral blood. All receptors derive from a woman older than 75 with acute or convalescent COVID-19.

J is TRBJ1-5 and V is TRBV3-1 (or the pseudogene TRBV3-2); 7 nucleotides match TRBD1. Germline assignment: CDR1 LGHDT and CDR2 YNNKEL (reference sequence). This CDR3 is 15 amino acids long. V lost 4 bases to trimming and J lost 2 bases; unmatched junction nucleotides: 5. This chain's CDR3 is CASSLGQVRNQPQHF. The CDR3 nucleotides read TGTGCCAGCAGCCTTGGACAGGTCCGCAATCAGCCCCAGCATTTT.

Notes on this clone: The junction shows a germline mismatch at one end, possibly a read error. V gene TRBV7-7 combines with J gene TRBJ2-2, with D possibly matching TRBD1 (5 bases). This CDR3 comprises 15 residues. From germline, CDR1 is SSHAT and CDR2 FNYEAQ (reference sequence). As DNA, the CDR3 is TGTGCTAGCAGCGCGAGGACATCCAAGGACGGGGAGCTGTTTTTT. It translates to CASSARTSKDGELFF.

This clone was counted between two and nine times. The CDR3 reads CASREGQLNTEAFF. DNA of the CDR3: TGTGCCAGCAGGGAGGGCCAGCTGAACACTGAAGCTTTCTTT. V and J are TRBV3-1 (or the pseudogene TRBV3-2) and TRBJ1-1, with D hard to call. CDR1 is LGHDT, CDR2 YNNKEL, per germline (reference sequence). This CDR3 is built from 14 residues. Trimming removed 6 bases from V and 0 bases from J, with 11 bases in between.

The chain carries TRBV19 and TRBJ1-2, with TRBD1 matching 9 bases. The germline CDR1 and CDR2 sequences are LNHDA and SQIVND (reference sequence). V trimming: 8 bases; J trimming: 5 bases; junction bases outside the gene matches: 12. There are 15 residues in the CDR3. CDR3 sequence: CASDPGQGNYYGYTF. In nucleotides, the CDR3 is TGTGCCAGTGACCCGGGACAGGGAAACTATTATGGCTACACCTTC.

A word on this clone: Other DNA sequences in this sample translate to the same CDR3. CDR3: CASSPDRGGNYGYTF. The DNA of the CDR3 is TGTGCCAGCAGCCCCGACAGGGGGGGTAACTATGGCTACACCTTC. This chain joins TRBV7-2 and TRBJ1-2; 9 positions match TRBD1. J lost 1 base, V lost 5 bases, and 5 bases had no gene match. In germline, CDR1 is SGHTA, CDR2 FQGNSA. This CDR3 has 15 residues. The full variable domain, rest sourced from reference TRBV7-2 and TRBJ1-2, is GAGVSQSPSNKVTEKGKDVELRCDPISGHTALYWYRQSLGQGLEFLIYFQGNSAPDKSGLPSDRFSAERTGGSVSTLTIQRTQQEDSAVYLCASSPDRGGNYGYTFGSGTRLTVV.

V gene TRBV28 combines with J gene TRBJ1-2, with D maybe TRBD1 (6 bases). This CDR3 has 15 residues. The germline CDR1 and CDR2 sequences are MDHEN and SYDVKM. V shed 4 bases and J shed 5 bases, with 17 bases lying between them. The CDR3 sequence: CASSSTSGTPYGYTF. The CDR3 nucleotides are TGTGCCAGCAGTTCCACGTCCGGGACACCTTATGGCTACACCTTC.

V and J are TRBV7-8 and TRBJ2-3, with TRBD2 matching 15 bases. Trimming took 5 bases from V and 5 from J; bases not matched to a gene: 5. Germline CDR1 and CDR2: SGHVS and FQNEAQ. CDR3 length equals 16 residues. This CDR3 is CASSPRTSGGEDTQYF. As DNA, the CDR3 is TGTGCCAGCAGCCCCAGGACTAGCGGGGGGGAAGATACGCAGTATTTT.

This clone appeared a few times. J is TRBJ1-1 and V is TRBV2; 7 nucleotides line up with TRBD1. The CDR3 is made up of 14 amino acids. CDR1 and CDR2 (germline): SNHLY, FYNNEI. After removal of 6 bases from V and 3 bases from J, the junction contained 7 bases not matched to a gene. CDR3 protein: CASRDTGVYTEAFF. Here the CDR3 DNA reads TGTGCCAGCAGGGATACAGGGGTATACACTGAAGCTTTCTTT.

This clone showed up just once. The chain recombines TRBV29-1 with TRBJ2-1; 10 positions match TRBD1. The CDR3 contains 13 residues. The trim removed 7 bases at V and 5 bases at J, leaving 5 bases unmatched. Germline CDR1 is SQVTM and CDR2 is ANQGSEA. CDR3 DNA: TGCAGCGCGGGACAGGGGATGAACAATGAGCAGTTCTTC. This encodes CSAGQGMNNEQFF.